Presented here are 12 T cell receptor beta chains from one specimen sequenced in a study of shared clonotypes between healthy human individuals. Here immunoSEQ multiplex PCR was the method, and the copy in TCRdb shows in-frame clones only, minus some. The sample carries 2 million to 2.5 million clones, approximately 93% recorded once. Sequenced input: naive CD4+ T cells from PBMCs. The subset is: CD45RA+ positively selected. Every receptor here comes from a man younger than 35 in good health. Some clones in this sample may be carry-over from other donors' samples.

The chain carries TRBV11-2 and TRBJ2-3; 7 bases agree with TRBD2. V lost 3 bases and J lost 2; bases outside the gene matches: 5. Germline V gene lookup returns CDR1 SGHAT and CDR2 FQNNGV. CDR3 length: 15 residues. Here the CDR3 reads CASSFGGSPTDTQYF. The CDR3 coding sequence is TGTGCCAGCAGCTTCGGGGGGAGCCCCACAGATACGCAGTATTTT.

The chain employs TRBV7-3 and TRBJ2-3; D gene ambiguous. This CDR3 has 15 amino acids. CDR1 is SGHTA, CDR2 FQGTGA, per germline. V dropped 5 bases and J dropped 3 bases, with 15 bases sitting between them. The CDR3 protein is CASSPRRASTDTQYF. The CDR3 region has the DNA TGTGCCAGCAGCCCCCGCCGGGCCAGTACAGATACGCAGTATTTT.

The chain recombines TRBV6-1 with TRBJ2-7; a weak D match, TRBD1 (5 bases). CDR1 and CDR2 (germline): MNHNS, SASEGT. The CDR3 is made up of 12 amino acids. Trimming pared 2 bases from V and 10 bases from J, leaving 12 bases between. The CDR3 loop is CASSEFGQGQYF. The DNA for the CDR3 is TGTGCCAGCAGTGAATTTGGGCAGGGTCAGTACTTC.

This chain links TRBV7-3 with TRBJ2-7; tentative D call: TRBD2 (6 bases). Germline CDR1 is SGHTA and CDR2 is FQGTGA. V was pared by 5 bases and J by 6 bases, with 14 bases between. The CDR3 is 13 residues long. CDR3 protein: CASSAQTRGEQYF. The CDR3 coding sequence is TGTGCCAGCAGCGCACAGACTAGAGGCGAGCAGTACTTC.

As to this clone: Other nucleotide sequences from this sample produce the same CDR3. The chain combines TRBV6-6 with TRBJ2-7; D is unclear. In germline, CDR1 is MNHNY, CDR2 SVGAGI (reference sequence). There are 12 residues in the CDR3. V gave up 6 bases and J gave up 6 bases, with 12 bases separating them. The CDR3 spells CASSPGPGEQYF. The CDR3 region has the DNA TGTGCCAGCAGCCCTGGACCAGGCGAGCAGTACTTC.

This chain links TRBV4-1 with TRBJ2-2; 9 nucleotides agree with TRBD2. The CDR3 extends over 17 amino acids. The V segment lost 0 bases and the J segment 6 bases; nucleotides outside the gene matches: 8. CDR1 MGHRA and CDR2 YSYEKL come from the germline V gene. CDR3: CASSQDRGTSFAGELFF. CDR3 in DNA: TGCGCCAGCAGCCAAGATAGGGGGACTAGCTTCGCCGGGGAGCTGTTTTTT.

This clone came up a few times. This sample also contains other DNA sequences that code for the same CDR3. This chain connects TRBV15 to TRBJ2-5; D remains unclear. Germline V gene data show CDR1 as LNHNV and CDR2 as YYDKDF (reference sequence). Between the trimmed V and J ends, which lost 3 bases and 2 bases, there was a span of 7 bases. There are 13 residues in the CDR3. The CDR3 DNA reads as TGTGCCACCAGCAGGAGCCCACAAGAGACCCAGTACTTC. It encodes CATSRSPQETQYF.

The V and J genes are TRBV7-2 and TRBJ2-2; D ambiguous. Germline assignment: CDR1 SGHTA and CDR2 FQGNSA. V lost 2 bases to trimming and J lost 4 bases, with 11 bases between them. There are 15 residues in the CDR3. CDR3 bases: TGTGCCAGCAGCTTACGTGGATGGGGCACCGGGGAGCTGTTTTTT. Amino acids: CASSLRGWGTGELFF.

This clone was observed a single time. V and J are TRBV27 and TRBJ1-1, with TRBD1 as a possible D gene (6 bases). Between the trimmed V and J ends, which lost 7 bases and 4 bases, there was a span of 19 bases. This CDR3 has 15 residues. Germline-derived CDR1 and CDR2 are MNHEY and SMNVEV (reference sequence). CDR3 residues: CASTTFQGRPTEAFF. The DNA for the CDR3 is TGTGCCAGCACCACTTTCCAGGGGCGTCCCACTGAAGCTTTCTTT.

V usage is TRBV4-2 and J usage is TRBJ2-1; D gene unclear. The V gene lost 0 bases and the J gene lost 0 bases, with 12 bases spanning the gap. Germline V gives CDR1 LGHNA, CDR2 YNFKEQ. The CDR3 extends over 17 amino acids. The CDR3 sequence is CASSQDPNSNSYNEQFF. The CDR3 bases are TGTGCCAGCAGCCAAGATCCCAACAGTAACTCCTACAATGAGCAGTTCTTC.

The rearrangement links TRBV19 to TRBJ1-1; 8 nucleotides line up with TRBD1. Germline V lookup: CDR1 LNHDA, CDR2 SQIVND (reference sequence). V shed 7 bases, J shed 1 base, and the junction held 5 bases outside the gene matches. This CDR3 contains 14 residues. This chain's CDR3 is CASKRTGQNTEAFF. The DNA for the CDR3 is TGTGCCAGTAAAAGGACAGGGCAGAACACTGAAGCTTTCTTT.

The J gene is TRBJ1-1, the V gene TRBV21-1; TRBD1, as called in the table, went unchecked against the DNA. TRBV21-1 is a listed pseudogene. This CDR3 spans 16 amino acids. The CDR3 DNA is TGTGCCAGCAGCGGGCGGCCGACAGGGCGGGGTACTGAAGCTTTCTTT. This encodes CASSGRPTGRGTEAFF.